A single sample is the source of the 31 T cell receptor beta chains below, sequenced in a study of early T cells in non-severe SARS-CoV-2 infection. TCRdb ran MiXCR on the 5' RACE reads and lists one entry per CDR3 protein. The sample contains around 64,000 distinct CDR3 sequences, about 12% of which appear only once. The sample consisted of whole blood, taken at baseline. The receptors come from an adult who was a healthcare worker with PCR-confirmed SARS-CoV-2 infection or an uninfected control (not recorded which).

V is TRBV6-4 and J is TRBJ2-1; 13 nucleotides match TRBD2. Germline CDR1 is MRHNA and CDR2 is SNTAGT. The CDR3 totals 15 residues. The junction had 3 bases not matched to a gene; V was cut back by 4 bases and J by 6 bases. CDR3 region: CASSGTSGSTNEQFF. The CDR3, as DNA: TGTGCCAGCAGTGGGACTAGCGGGAGTACCAATGAGCAGTTCTTC.

The CDR3 loop is CASSQGSQETQYF. The DNA for the CDR3 is TGCGCCAGCAGCCAAGGCAGCCAAGAGACCCAGTACTTC. V gene TRBV4-1 combines with J gene TRBJ2-5; D remains ambiguous. This CDR3 is 13 amino acids long. V lost 1 base and J 1 base, leaving 4 bases between the germline ends. Germline V lookup: CDR1 MGHRA, CDR2 YSYEKL.

This clonotype occurred a few times. The J gene is TRBJ1-6, the V gene TRBV7-4; D is ambiguous. Per the germline V gene, CDR1 is SGHVT and CDR2 is SQSDAQ. V was trimmed by 6 bases and J by 10 bases, leaving 16 bases between them. The CDR3 consists of 14 residues. The CDR3: CASSWRTAGSPLHF. The DNA for the CDR3 is TGTGCCAGCAGTTGGAGGACGGCGGGGTCACCCCTCCACTTT.

J is TRBJ2-3 and V is TRBV29-1, with 10 bases that match TRBD2. This CDR3 has 16 residues. The V and J ends lost 3 bases and 1 base, in that order; junction bases with no gene match: 7. CDR1 SQVTM and CDR2 ANQGSEA come from the germline V gene. The CDR3 loop is CSVESSGSVGTDTQYF. The CDR3 DNA follows: TGCAGCGTTGAGTCTAGCGGGAGCGTTGGCACAGATACGCAGTATTTT.

V gene TRBV13 combines with J gene TRBJ1-1; D remains ambiguous. The germline V and J ends were trimmed by 1 base and 0 bases, with 6 bases remaining between them. This CDR3 is built from 14 residues. Germline CDR1 PRHDT, CDR2 FYEKMQ (reference sequence). Here the CDR3 reads CASSLVSVNTEAFF. CDR3 DNA sequence: TGTGCCAGCAGCTTAGTTAGTGTGAACACTGAAGCTTTCTTT. Drawing the rest from reference TRBV13 and TRBJ1-1, the complete variable domain is AAGVIQSPRHLIKEKRETATLKCYPIPRHDTVYWYQQGPGQDPQFLISFYEKMQSDKGSIPDRFSAQQFSDYHSELNMSSLELGDSALYFCASSLVSVNTEAFFGQGTRLTVV.

The chain joins TRBV12-3 or TRBV12-4 to TRBJ2-1; no definite D call. Trimming left V 6 bases short and J 9 bases short, with 12 bases between. The length of the CDR3 is 12 residues. This chain's CDR3 is CASSTFRGEQFF. In DNA, the CDR3 is TGTGCCAGCAGCACCTTCCGTGGTGAGCAGTTCTTC.

Comments on this clonotype: The junction does not match germline at one end; this may be a read error. The chain carries TRBV7-7 and TRBJ2-7; TRBD1 or TRBD2 may be the D gene (5 bases each). Per germline, CDR1 SSHAT and CDR2 FNYEAQ (reference sequence). The CDR3 is made up of 15 amino acids. The CDR3 region is CASSLAEGPTYEQYF. The CDR3 region has the DNA TGTGCTAGCAGCTTAGCCGAGGGACCGACCTACGAGCAGTACTTC.

Only a few counts were recorded for this clonotype. The chain combines TRBV20-1 with TRBJ2-7; D perhaps matches TRBD1 (7 bases). The V and J ends lost 7 bases and 3 bases respectively, with 16 bases between them. This CDR3 has 13 residues. Germline CDR1 is DFQATT and CDR2 is SNEGSKA (reference sequence). The CDR3 sequence is CSVSAGQIYEQYF. The CDR3 nucleotides are TGCAGTGTTTCTGCGGGACAGATCTACGAGCAGTACTTC.

CDR3 sequence: CASSKGVNTEAFF. DNA of the CDR3: TGTGCCAGCAGCAAAGGGGTGAACACTGAAGCTTTCTTT. The chain couples TRBV21-1 to TRBJ1-1. TRBV21-1 counts as a pseudogene. The CDR3 loop spans 13 amino acids.

This sequence joins TRBV7-9 and TRBJ2-7; 12 bases are shared with TRBD1. V was pared by 7 bases and J by 5 bases, with 6 bases of the junction left unmatched. The CDR3 has 14 amino acids. Germline lookup yields CDR1 SEHNR and CDR2 FQNEAQ (reference sequence). The CDR3 nucleotides are TGTGCCAGCACCCGGGACAGGGGGCGAAACGAGCAGTACTTC. It codes for CASTRDRGRNEQYF. The whole variable domain, filled in from reference TRBV7-9 and TRBJ2-7, reads DTGVSQNPRHKITKRGQNVTFRCDPISEHNRLYWYRQTLGQGPEFLTYFQNEAQLEKSRLLSDRFSAERPKGSFSTLEIQRTEQGDSAMYLCASTRDRGRNEQYFGPGTRLTVT.

V gene TRBV30 combines with J gene TRBJ2-1; D is unresolved. Germline loops: CDR1 GTSNPN, CDR2 SVGIG (reference sequence). The V and J ends lost 1 base and 15 bases respectively, with 16 bases between them. This CDR3 is built from 12 residues. DNA of the CDR3: TGTGCCTGGAGTGCCCATACCCAATTTCTGTTCTTC. Translation gives CAWSAHTQFLFF.

This clonotype was detected only a few times. V and J are TRBV29-1 and TRBJ1-1, with 9 bases identical to TRBD1. The germline CDR1 and CDR2 sequences are SQVTM and ANQGSEA. CDR3 length: 12 residues. The V segment lost 7 bases and the J segment 6 bases; nucleotides outside the gene matches: 6. The CDR3 protein is CSAVQGAAEAFF. The CDR3, as DNA: TGCAGCGCAGTACAGGGGGCGGCTGAAGCTTTCTTT.

This clonotype was detected a few times. V and J are TRBV5-4 and TRBJ1-5, with TRBD1 identical over 7 bases. CDR3 length: 14 residues. Trimming took 4 bases from V and 2 from J; bases not matched to a gene: 3. CDR1 is SGHNT and CDR2 is YYREEE in the germline V gene (reference sequence). In DNA form, the CDR3 reads TGTGCCAGCAGCCACGACAGGGGCAATCAGCCCCAGCATTTT. As protein: CASSHDRGNQPQHF.

In this sample, this clonotype turned up a few times. The chain couples TRBV7-2 to TRBJ2-3, with 10 bases aligning to TRBD2. Germline CDR1 SGHTA, CDR2 FQGNSA. The CDR3 is 17 amino acids. With 0 bases clipped from V and 4 bases from J, the junction kept 7 bases outside the gene matches. CDR3 in amino acids: CASSLAGAGGPADTQYF. The CDR3 DNA follows: TGTGCCAGCAGCTTAGCGGGAGCGGGGGGGCCAGCAGATACGCAGTATTTT.

This clonotype appeared a few times. CDR3 bases: TGCAGTGCTAGAGTGGCTATAGGCGACGAGCAGTACTTC. It translates to CSARVAIGDEQYF. The chain joins TRBV20-1 to TRBJ2-7; no definite D call. Germline V CDR1 and CDR2: DFQATT, SNEGSKA (reference sequence). The CDR3 has 13 amino acids. Trimming left V 1 base short and J 5 bases short, with 12 bases between.

The chain couples TRBV19 to TRBJ1-2; D may be TRBD1 (6 bases). This CDR3 is built from 13 residues. Trimming shortened V by 7 bases and J by 4 bases, and 13 bases separated the two germline ends. Per the germline V gene, CDR1 is LNHDA and CDR2 is SQIVND (reference sequence). The CDR3 reads CASNSRGSYGYTF. For the CDR3, the DNA is TGTGCCAGTAATTCCAGGGGTTCCTATGGCTACACCTTC.

This clonotype was seen a few times. The rearrangement joins TRBV11-2 to TRBJ2-7; no definite D call. Per germline, CDR1 SGHAT and CDR2 FQNNGV. Between the trimmed V and J ends, which lost 1 base and 3 bases, there was a span of 13 bases. This CDR3 comprises 15 residues. This CDR3 reads CASSLVPLKNYEQYF. In DNA form, the CDR3 reads TGTGCCAGCAGCTTAGTCCCCTTGAAAAACTACGAGCAGTACTTC. Full variable domain (rest looked up from reference TRBV11-2 and TRBJ2-7): EAGVAQSPRYKIIEKRQSVAFWCNPISGHATLYWYQQILGQGPKLLIQFQNNGVVDDSQLPKDRFSAERLKGVDSTLKIQPAKLEDSAVYLCASSLVPLKNYEQYFGPGTRLTVT.

The chain recombines TRBV12-3 or TRBV12-4 with TRBJ2-5; D not resolved. This CDR3 is 14 amino acids long. V dropped 7 bases and J dropped 4 bases, with 16 bases sitting between them. CDR3 sequence: CASTERKFGETQYF. As DNA, the CDR3 is TGTGCCAGCACCGAACGGAAGTTTGGAGAGACCCAGTACTTC.

This clonotype ranks as medium-sized. V and J are TRBV6-2 or TRBV6-3 and TRBJ2-6; TRBD1 aligns across 8 bases. The junction had 6 bases not matched to a gene; V was cut back by 8 bases and J by 0 bases. Per germline, CDR1 MNHEY and CDR2 SVGEGT. The CDR3 has 16 residues. The CDR3: CASGGQGSSGANVLTF. DNA for the CDR3: TGTGCCAGCGGTGGACAGGGAAGCTCTGGGGCCAACGTCCTGACTTTC.

Many counts were recorded for this clonotype. The J gene is TRBJ2-7, the V gene TRBV7-8, with D unclear. This CDR3 is 13 amino acids long. Per the germline V gene, CDR1 is SGHVS and CDR2 is FQNEAQ. With 0 bases removed from V and 6 bases from J, the gap between germline ends came to 9 bases. This chain's CDR3 is CASSLAPEPEQYF. The DNA for the CDR3 is TGTGCCAGCAGCTTAGCCCCAGAACCCGAGCAGTACTTC.

This clonotype was counted a few times. The chain has TRBV30 and TRBJ1-5, with D maybe TRBD1 (5 bases). The CDR3 contains 13 residues. Germline V gene sequence: CDR1 GTSNPN, CDR2 SVGIG (reference sequence). The germline V and J ends were trimmed by 0 bases and 5 bases, with 8 bases remaining between them. The CDR3 region is CAWSVGVDQPQHF. The CDR3 DNA sequence: TGTGCCTGGAGTGTGGGGGTCGATCAGCCCCAGCATTTT.

The genes are TRBV24-1 and TRBJ1-3; the match to TRBD1 covers 9 bases. V lost 4 bases to trimming and J lost 1 base; unmatched junction nucleotides: 1. Looked up from germline, CDR1 is KGHDR and CDR2 is SFDVKD. The CDR3 covers 15 residues. CDR3 protein: CATSDDRGSGNTIYF. CDR3 coding DNA: TGTGCCACCAGTGACGACAGGGGGTCTGGAAACACCATATATTTT.

This clonotype was seen only a few times. The genes are TRBV6-2 or TRBV6-3 and TRBJ2-2, with 14 bases matching TRBD2. This CDR3 spans 18 amino acids. Per the germline V gene, CDR1 is MNHEY and CDR2 is SVGEGT. V lost 5 bases to trimming and J lost 3 bases; unmatched junction nucleotides: 8. The CDR3 bases are TGTGCCAGCAGTGACGAGGGACTAGCGGGAGTTTACACCGGGGAGCTGTTTTTT. It is translated as CASSDEGLAGVYTGELFF.

This clonotype has a handful of counts. The chain uses TRBV7-2 and TRBJ2-5, with 8 bases identical to TRBD1. V shed 5 bases, J shed 4 bases, and the junction held 6 bases outside the gene matches. Germline V gene sequence: CDR1 SGHTA, CDR2 FQGNSA. The CDR3 totals 14 residues. As DNA, the CDR3 is TGTGCCAGCAGCCTACAGGGGGTAGGAGAGACCCAGTACTTC. The encoded protein is CASSLQGVGETQYF.

The chain recombines TRBV14 with TRBJ1-4; no firm D call. This CDR3 has 18 residues. Germline V gene sequence: CDR1 SGHDN, CDR2 FVKESK. V lost 4 bases to trimming and J lost 0 bases, with 18 bases between them. The CDR3, as DNA: TGTGCCAGCAGCCCGCGTGACCTCACCTTTTCAACTAATGAAAAACTGTTTTTT. Translating it yields CASSPRDLTFSTNEKLFF.

This clonotype has at least ten counts. The rearrangement joins TRBV11-2 to TRBJ2-3, with D maybe TRBD1 (5 bases). V lost 2 bases and J lost 2, with 17 bases in between. Germline CDR1 reads SGHAT; CDR2 reads FQNNGV. This CDR3 contains 17 residues. CDR3: CASSLRGPQSYTDTQYF. The DNA for the CDR3 is TGTGCCAGCAGCTTAAGGGGTCCTCAATCCTACACAGATACGCAGTATTTT. Using reference TRBV11-2 and TRBJ2-3 for the parts outside the CDR3, the full variable domain is EAGVAQSPRYKIIEKRQSVAFWCNPISGHATLYWYQQILGQGPKLLIQFQNNGVVDDSQLPKDRFSAERLKGVDSTLKIQPAKLEDSAVYLCASSLRGPQSYTDTQYFGPGTRLTVL.

This clonotype showed up just a few times. The V and J genes are TRBV10-2 and TRBJ2-2; D perhaps matches TRBD2 (6 bases). V was trimmed by 8 bases and J by 3 bases, leaving 13 bases between them. The length of the CDR3 is 14 residues. Looked up from germline, CDR1 is WSHSY and CDR2 is SAAADI. In nucleotides, the CDR3 is TGCGCCAGCCGCCCGGGGGAGGACACCGGGGAGCTGTTTTTT. Translation gives CASRPGEDTGELFF.

This clonotype has a handful of counts. The chain recombines TRBV7-2 with TRBJ2-6; D remains ambiguous. From germline, CDR1 is SGHTA and CDR2 FQGNSA. The CDR3 extends over 13 amino acids. Trimming took 2 bases from V and 9 from J, leaving 8 bases between them. The CDR3, as DNA: TGTGCCAGCAGCTTAAATCACGGCAACGTCCTGACTTTC. It translates to CASSLNHGNVLTF.

This clonotype was seen a few times. V gene TRBV20-1 combines with J gene TRBJ1-6; possibly TRBD1 for D (6 bases). From germline, CDR1 is DFQATT and CDR2 SNEGSKA (reference sequence). V lost 2 bases and J 7 bases, leaving 12 bases between the germline ends. The length of the CDR3 is 14 residues. Here the CDR3 reads CSARNRVPNSPLHF. CDR3 coding DNA: TGCAGTGCTAGAAACAGGGTCCCCAATTCACCCCTCCACTTT.

This clonotype was picked up a small number of times. The rearrangement links TRBV24-1 to TRBJ2-1, with D possibly TRBD2 on 6 matching bases. Trimming stripped 0 bases from V and 6 bases from J, with 8 bases between. CDR1 and CDR2 (germline): KGHDR, SFDVKD. This CDR3 is 14 amino acids long. CDR3 coding DNA: TGTGCCACCAGTGATTTGCGGAGGGGCAATGAGCAGTTCTTC. Translating gives CATSDLRRGNEQFF.

The rearrangement links TRBV4-3 to TRBJ2-1; 13 bases agree with TRBD2. CDR3 length: 17 residues. Trimming at V came to 1 base and at J to 5 bases, leaving 5 bases not matched to a gene. From germline, CDR1 is LGHNA and CDR2 YSLEER. The CDR3: CASSQVGLAGADNEQFF. CDR3 bases: TGCGCCAGCAGCCAAGTAGGACTAGCGGGAGCCGACAATGAGCAGTTCTTC.